These T cell receptor beta chains were read from a single sample in a study of PD-1 blockade in classical Hodgkin lymphoma. The protocol was immunoSEQ multiplex PCR, while the TCRdb copy is restricted to in-frame clones and leaves out a portion. The sample holds nearly 100,000 clones, approximately 88% seen once. Specimen: peripheral blood mononuclear cells (PBMCs), collected at baseline. Receptor source: a human donor with classical Hodgkin lymphoma. The CDR3 runs from the conserved cysteine through the conserved F or W. D genes are given only for firm matches. Where a row states a size, it is once, few, many or the class of an expanded clone; other rows omit it.

cdr3_nt	cdr3_aa	j_call	d_call	clone_size	v_call
TGTGCCAGCACCCGGGGACAGACTAACACCGGGGAGCTGTTTTTT	CASTRGQTNTGELFF	TRBJ2-2	TRBD1	NA	TRBV9
TGTGCCAGCAGCTTGAGAGGGGGCCGCGGGAATGGCTACACCTTC	CASSLRGGRGNGYTF	TRBJ1-2	TRBD1	NA	TRBV7-2
TGTGCTAGTGGTTTGGTAATGAGGGGTTCGGCCGGGGAGCTGTTTTTT	CASGLVMRGSAGELFF	TRBJ2-2	NA	NA	TRBV12-5
TGTGCCAGCAGCGATCGCCGGACTAGCGGGAGTAGTGAGCAGTTCTTC	CASSDRRTSGSSEQFF	TRBJ2-1	TRBD2	NA	TRBV7-8
TGTGCCAGCAGCTTACTGGGACAGGAGGGGTATGAGCAGTTCTTC	CASSLLGQEGYEQFF	TRBJ2-1	TRBD1	NA	TRBV11-2
TGTGCCAGCAGCACAACAGGGGGCAGGTGGTACGAGCAGTACTTC	CASSTTGGRWYEQYF	TRBJ2-7	TRBD1	once	TRBV28
TGTGCCAGCAGCTTAGCGCCGGGTTCCCCTGAAGCTTTCTTT	CASSLAPGSPEAFF	TRBJ1-1	NA	NA	TRBV7-9
TGTGCCAGCTCACCGGGGACAGGGGGCACTGAAGCTTTCTTT	CASSPGTGGTEAFF	TRBJ1-1	TRBD1	NA	TRBV18
TGTGCCAGCACCACGGGGAGGGGCTCTATCCACGAGCAGTACTTC	CASTTGRGSIHEQYF	TRBJ2-7	TRBD2	NA	TRBV28
TGTGCCATCAGTGTGAAGGGCGGGAGTACCGTCCACGAGCAGTACTTC	CAISVKGGSTVHEQYF	TRBJ2-7	TRBD2	NA	TRBV10-3
TGTGCCAGCAGTTTACCGGGGAGGGACAGGGTCTACGAGCAGTACTTC	CASSLPGRDRVYEQYF	TRBJ2-7	TRBD1	NA	TRBV28
TGTGCCAGTAGCGTTGGACCCGCTGGCGATCAGCCCCAGCATTTT	CASSVGPAGDQPQHF	TRBJ1-5	NA	NA	TRBV19
TGTGCCAGTAGGAACAGGGATCGGGGTAGCAATCAGCCCCAGCATTTT	CASRNRDRGSNQPQHF	TRBJ1-5	NA	NA	TRBV19
TGTGCCAGCAGCTTAACGGGAGGGACGGGAACCTACACCTTC	CASSLTGGTGTYTF	TRBJ1-2	NA	once	TRBV7-3